This entry is about one TCR beta chain. Its antigen is currently unknown. The data belong to a study of cytomegalovirus exposure and HLA in healthy donors. Study-wide findings and caveats: Investigators reported 150 to 200 TCR beta chains as tied to cytomegalovirus. Previous analysis showed most TCR beta V segments were productive about 87% or about 30% of the time. Association of around 17,000 TCR beta sequences with HLA alleles was found at 0.05 false discovery rate in a later analysis.

Nominally healthy donors were sampled, though unrecorded immune exposures were likely. V was shortened by 5 bases and J by 2 bases, with 16 bases between the two germline ends. The CDR3 is made up of 15 amino acids. CDR1 SQVTM and CDR2 ANQGSEA come from the germline V gene. The PCR contained 60 Vbeta and 13 Jbeta primers. Clones were sequenced by immunoSEQ multiplex PCR, and TCRdb holds only the in-frame ones, with some missing. The top ten hold 7% to 9.5% of the sample, which has 120,000 or so clones, roughly 80% seen once. The TCR was taken from a man in his thirties or forties in good health and CMV-seropositive. The sequencing sample was made of PBMCs. The V gene is TRBV29-1, the J gene TRBJ1-5; D may be TRBD1 (5 bases). This chain's CDR3 is CSVSAGIGGNQPQHF. In nucleotides, the CDR3 is TGCAGCGTTTCGGCAGGGATAGGTGGCAATCAGCCCCAGCATTTT.